This TCR beta chain derives from a study of T cell clones after liver transplantation. Thawed unstimulated PBMCs were FACS-sorted by CD3, CD4 and CD8 into two populations. The protocol was immunoSEQ multiplex PCR, while the TCRdb copy is restricted to in-frame clones and leaves out a portion. The sample has 75,000 to 85,000 clones, over 65% seen once. Sequences were derived from CD4+ T cells from blood, sampled at the 22-month timepoint. The receptor was derived from a human patient who received a liver transplant. Some T cells may be provided by the graft donor.

DNA for the CDR3: TGTGCCAGCAGCTTAGCTTCCACAGATACGCAGTATTTT. It codes for CASSLASTDTQYF. This chain connects TRBV11-3 to TRBJ2-3; D gene ambiguous. In germline, CDR1 is SGHNT, CDR2 YENEEA. This CDR3 has 13 amino acids. Trimming removed 1 base from V and 2 bases from J, with 4 bases in between.